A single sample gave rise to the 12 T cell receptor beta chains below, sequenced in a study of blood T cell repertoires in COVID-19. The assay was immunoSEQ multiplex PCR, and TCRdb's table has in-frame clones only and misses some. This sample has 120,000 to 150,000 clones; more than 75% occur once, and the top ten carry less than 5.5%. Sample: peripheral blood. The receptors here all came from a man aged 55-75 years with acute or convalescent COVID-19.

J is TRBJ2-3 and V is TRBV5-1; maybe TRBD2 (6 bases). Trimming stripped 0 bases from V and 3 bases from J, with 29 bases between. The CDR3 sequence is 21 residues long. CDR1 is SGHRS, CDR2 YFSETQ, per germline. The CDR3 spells CASSLAVGSGSHKGSTDTQYF. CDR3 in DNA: TGCGCCAGCAGCTTGGCCGTAGGTAGCGGATCCCATAAAGGGAGTACAGATACGCAGTATTTT.

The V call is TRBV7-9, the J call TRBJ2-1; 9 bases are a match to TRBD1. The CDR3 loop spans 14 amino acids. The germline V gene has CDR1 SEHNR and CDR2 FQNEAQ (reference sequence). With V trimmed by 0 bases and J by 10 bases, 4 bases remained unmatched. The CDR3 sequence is CASSLAAGTGEQFF. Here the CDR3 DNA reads TGTGCCAGCAGCTTAGCGGCGGGGACAGGGGAGCAGTTCTTC.

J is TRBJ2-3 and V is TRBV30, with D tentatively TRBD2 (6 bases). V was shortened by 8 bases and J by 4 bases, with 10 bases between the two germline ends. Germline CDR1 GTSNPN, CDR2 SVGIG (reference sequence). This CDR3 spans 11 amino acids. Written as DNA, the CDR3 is TGTGCCATGGGACTTGCAGATACGCAGTATTTT. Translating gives CAMGLADTQYF.

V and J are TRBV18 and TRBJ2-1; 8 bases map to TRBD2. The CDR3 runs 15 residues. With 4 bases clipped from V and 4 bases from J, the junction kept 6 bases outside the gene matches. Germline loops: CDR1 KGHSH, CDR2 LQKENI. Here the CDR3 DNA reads TGTGCCAGCTCACTTGGGTCGGGAGGGTACAATGAGCAGTTCTTC. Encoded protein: CASSLGSGGYNEQFF.

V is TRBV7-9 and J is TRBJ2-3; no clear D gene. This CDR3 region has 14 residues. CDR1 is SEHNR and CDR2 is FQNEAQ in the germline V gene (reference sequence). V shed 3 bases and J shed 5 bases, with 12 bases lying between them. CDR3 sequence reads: CASSFTSDLDTQYF. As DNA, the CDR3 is TGTGCCAGCAGCTTTACTTCTGATTTAGATACGCAGTATTTT.

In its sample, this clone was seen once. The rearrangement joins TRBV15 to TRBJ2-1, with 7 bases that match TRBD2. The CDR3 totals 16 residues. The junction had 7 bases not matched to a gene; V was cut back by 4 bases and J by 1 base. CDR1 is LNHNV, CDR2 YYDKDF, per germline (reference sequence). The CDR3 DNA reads TGTGCCACCAGCATGAAAAGGACTAGTTCCTACAATGAGCAGTTCTTC. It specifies CATSMKRTSSYNEQFF.

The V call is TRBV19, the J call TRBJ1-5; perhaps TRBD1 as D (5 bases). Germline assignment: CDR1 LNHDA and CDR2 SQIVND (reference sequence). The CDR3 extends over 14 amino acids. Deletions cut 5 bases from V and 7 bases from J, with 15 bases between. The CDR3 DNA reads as TGTGCCAGTAGTTGGGGGGACGTGAACCAGCCCCAGCATTTT. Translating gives CASSWGDVNQPQHF.

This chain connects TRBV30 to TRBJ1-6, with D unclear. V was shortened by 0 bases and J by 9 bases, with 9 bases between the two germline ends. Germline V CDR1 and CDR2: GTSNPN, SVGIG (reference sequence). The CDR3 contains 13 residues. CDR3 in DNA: TGTGCCTGGAGTGTCCACGAGGGTTCACCCCTCCACTTT. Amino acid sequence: CAWSVHEGSPLHF.

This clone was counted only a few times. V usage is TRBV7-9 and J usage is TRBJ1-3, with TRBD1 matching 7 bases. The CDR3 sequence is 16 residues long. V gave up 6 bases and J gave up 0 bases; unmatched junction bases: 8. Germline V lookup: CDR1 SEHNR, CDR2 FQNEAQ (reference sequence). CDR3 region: CASRPRQGYSGNTIYF. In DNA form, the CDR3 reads TGTGCCAGCAGGCCAAGACAGGGTTACTCTGGAAACACCATATATTTT.

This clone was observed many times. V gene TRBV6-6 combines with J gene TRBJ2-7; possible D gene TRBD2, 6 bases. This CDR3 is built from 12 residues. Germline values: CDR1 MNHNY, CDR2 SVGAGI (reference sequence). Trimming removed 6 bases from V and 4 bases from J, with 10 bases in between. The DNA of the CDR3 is TGTGCCAGCAGGCTGGAGGGGTACGAGCAGTACTTC. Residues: CASRLEGYEQYF.

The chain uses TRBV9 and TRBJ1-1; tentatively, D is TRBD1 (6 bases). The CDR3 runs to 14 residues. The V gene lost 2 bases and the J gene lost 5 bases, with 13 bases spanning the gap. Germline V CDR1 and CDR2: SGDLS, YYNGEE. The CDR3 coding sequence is TGTGCCAGCAGCGTGGGACATCTAGGGACTGAAGCTTTCTTT. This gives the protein CASSVGHLGTEAFF.

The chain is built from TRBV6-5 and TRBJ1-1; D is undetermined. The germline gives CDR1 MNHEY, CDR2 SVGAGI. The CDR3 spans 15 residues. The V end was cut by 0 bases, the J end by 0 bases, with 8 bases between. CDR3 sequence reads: CASSYSREVNTEAFF. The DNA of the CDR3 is TGTGCCAGCAGTTACTCGCGAGAGGTGAACACTGAAGCTTTCTTT.